The present T cell receptor (beta chain) was sequenced within a study of blood T cell repertoires in COVID-19. Study information: Both acute and convalescent COVID-19 samples were obtained from the United States, Italy and Spain. Nucleic acid was either cDNA or gDNA, and it came from T cells, B-cell-depleted T cells, or PBMCs.

V shed 2 bases and J 5 bases; nucleotides not matched to a gene: 1. CDR1 is MNHEY, CDR2 SMNVEV, per germline (reference sequence). The CDR3 covers 13 residues. Authors' analysis steps: The authors estimated nucleated cell counts from reference gene primer amplification. The method was immunoSEQ multiplex PCR; TCRdb's version includes in-frame clones alone and lacks a portion of them. V, J and clone size are those of that table, while D and trimming were read from the DNA. The sample carries under 130,000 clones, over 75% recorded once. The sequencing input was peripheral blood. The chain employs TRBV27 and TRBJ1-2; 8 nucleotides line up with TRBD1. The clonotype was recovered from a human donor in a cohort sampled during active or convalescent COVID-19. The CDR3 here is CASSLDRGYGYTF. DNA for the CDR3: TGTGCCAGCAGTTTAGACAGGGGTTATGGCTACACCTTC.